Given below is one T cell receptor beta chain in context. Antigen: not known. The sample holds other DNA sequences that translate to the same CDR3. V trimming: 0 bases; J trimming: 3 bases; junction bases outside the gene matches: 6. The CDR3 is made up of 15 amino acids. CDR1 and CDR2 from the germline V gene are SQVTM and ANQGSEA. The assay ran at deep level. The data were produced by immunoSEQ multiplex PCR, yet TCRdb's version contains in-frame clones alone and is incomplete. This table holds approximately 810,000 clones, 92% found once. Positive CCR7 selection of CD45RO-negative cells yielded the naive CD8 cells, and terminally differentiated effector memory CD45RA+ cells were excluded. Only Caucasian adults living in Nashville, Tennessee served as donors. This specimen belongs to a study of shared clonotypes between healthy human individuals. Study-wide results and caveats: Among donors, sharing of clonotypes was expected to be affected by sequencing depth.

This receptor was obtained from a man between 25 and 39 years old in good health. The rearrangement uses TRBV29-1 and TRBJ2-3; TRBD2 aligns across 7 bases. The sequenced sample consisted of naive CD8+ T cells sorted from blood. The CDR3 reads CSVEDRGGGTDTQYF. The DNA for the CDR3 is TGCAGCGTTGAAGATCGAGGCGGGGGAACAGATACGCAGTATTTT.